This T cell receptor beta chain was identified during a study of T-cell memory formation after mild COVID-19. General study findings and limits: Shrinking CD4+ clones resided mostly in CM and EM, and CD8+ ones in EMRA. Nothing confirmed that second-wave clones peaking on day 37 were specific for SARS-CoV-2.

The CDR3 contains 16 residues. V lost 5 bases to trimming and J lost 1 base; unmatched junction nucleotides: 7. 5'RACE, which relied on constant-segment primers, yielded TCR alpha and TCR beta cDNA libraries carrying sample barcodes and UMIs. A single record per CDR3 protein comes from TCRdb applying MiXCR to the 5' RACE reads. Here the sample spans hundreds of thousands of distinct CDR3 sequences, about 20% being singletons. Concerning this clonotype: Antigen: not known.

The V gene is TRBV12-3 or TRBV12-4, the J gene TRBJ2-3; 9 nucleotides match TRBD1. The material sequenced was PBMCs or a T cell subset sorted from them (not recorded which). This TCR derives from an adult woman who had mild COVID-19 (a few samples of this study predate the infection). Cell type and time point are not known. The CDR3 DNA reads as TGTGCCAGCAGTCGTCCCGGACAGGGGCGCACAGATACGCAGTATTTT. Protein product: CASSRPGQGRTDTQYF.